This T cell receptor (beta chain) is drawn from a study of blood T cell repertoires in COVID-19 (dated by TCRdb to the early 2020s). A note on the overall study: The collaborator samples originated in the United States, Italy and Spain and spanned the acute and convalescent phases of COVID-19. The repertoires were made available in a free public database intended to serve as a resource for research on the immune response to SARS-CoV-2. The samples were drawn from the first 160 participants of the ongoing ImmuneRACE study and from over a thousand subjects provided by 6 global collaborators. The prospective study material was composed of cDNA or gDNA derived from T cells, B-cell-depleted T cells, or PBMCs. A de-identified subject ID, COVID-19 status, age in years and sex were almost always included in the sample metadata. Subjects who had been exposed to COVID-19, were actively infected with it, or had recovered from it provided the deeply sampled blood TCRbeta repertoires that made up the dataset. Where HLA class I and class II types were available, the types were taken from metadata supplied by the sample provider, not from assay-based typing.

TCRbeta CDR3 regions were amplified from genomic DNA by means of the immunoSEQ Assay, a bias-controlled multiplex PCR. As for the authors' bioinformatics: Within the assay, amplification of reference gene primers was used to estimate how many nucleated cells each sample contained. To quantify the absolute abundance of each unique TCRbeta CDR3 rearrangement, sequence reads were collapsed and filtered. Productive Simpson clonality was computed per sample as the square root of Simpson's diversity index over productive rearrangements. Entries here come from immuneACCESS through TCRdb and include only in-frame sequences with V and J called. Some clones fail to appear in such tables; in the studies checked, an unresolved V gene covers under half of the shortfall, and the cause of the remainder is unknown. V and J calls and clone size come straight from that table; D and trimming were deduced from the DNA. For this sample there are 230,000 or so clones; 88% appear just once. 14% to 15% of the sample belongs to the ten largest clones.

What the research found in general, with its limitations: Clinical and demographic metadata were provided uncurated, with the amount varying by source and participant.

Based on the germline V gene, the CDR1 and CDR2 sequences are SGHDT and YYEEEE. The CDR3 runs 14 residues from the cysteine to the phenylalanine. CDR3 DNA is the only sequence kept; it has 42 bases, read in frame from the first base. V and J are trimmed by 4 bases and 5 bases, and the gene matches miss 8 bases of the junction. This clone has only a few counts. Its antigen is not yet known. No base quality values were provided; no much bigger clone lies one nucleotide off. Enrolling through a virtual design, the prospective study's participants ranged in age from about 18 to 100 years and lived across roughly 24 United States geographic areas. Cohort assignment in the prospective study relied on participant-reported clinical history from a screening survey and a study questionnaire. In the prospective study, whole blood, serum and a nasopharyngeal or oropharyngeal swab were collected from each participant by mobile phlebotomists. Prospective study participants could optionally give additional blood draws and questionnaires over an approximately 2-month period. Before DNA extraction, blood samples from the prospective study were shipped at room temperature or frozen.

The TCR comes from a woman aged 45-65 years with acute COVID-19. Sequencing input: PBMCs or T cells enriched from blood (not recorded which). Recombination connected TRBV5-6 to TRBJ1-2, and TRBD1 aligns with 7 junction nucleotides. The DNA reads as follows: TGTGCCAGCAGCCAACTTCCGGGACAGTATGGCTACACCTTC. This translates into CASSQLPGQYGYTF.